This T cell receptor (beta chain) originates from a study of T cells in Graves' hyperthyroidism and ophthalmopathy. Findings and limits, study-wide: Blood also carried most thyroid clonotypes expanded above 0.001. Ophthalmopathy and stable hyperthyroidism were told apart by a 13 V-J model.

This clonotype came up a few times. Its antigen remains unknown. The germline V gene encodes CDR1 MNHEY and CDR2 SMNVEV (reference sequence). CDR3 length: 13 amino acids. V lost 7 bases, J lost 1 base, and 9 bases lay in between. The TCR beta CDR3 regions underwent amplification using RNA transcripts as the source. TCR CDR3 regions were first amplified by RT-PCR with HTBI primers. TCRdb analysed the multiplex PCR reads with MiXCR anew, one entry per CDR3 protein. The sample consists of nearly 600,000 distinct CDR3 sequences, 14% of them appearing once. This clonotype originated in a woman between 18 and 29 years old with Graves' ophthalmopathy. Sequencing was performed on blood. The chain uses TRBV27 and TRBJ2-3; D is unclear. The CDR3 spells CASTHQGTDTQYF. DNA of the CDR3: TGTGCCAGCACCCACCAGGGCACAGATACGCAGTATTTT.